The T cell receptor (beta chain) described here comes from a study of blood T cells in healthy people across ages. The CDR3 sequence is 13 residues long. V was trimmed by 6 bases and J by 9 bases, leaving 15 bases between them. Germline V gene lookup returns CDR1 MNHEY and CDR2 SVGAGI. They isolated at least 6 million PBMCs from each sample. A J-beta primer mix and a sample-barcoded 5' primer were used in a second PCR of about 7 to 12 cycles. TCRdb used MiXCR to reprocess the 5' RACE reads, holding one entry per CDR3 protein. This table holds about 730,000 distinct CDR3 sequences, roughly 45% found once.

This TCR came from a woman in her fifties or sixties in good health. The rearrangement joins TRBV6-5 to TRBJ2-1; D remains unclear. Material for sequencing was blood. The CDR3, as DNA: TGTGCCAGCAGATACAAATTGGGTTGTGAGCAGTTCTTC. It translates to CASRYKLGCEQFF.